This TCR beta chain emerged from a study of regulatory T cells in long-lasting Graves disease. Regarding the study as a whole: Accuracy was possibly reduced by small sample size. TCR diversity in persistent Graves' patients was below that of newly diagnosed ones. Patients with persistent disease showed a bias toward TRBV28, TRBJ1-2 and TRBJ2-5.

This clonotype was picked up one time. What it binds is unknown. Combining iRepertoire HTBI primers with Arm-PCR of CDR3 regions, the authors built TCR beta libraries. One entry per CDR3 protein, called by TCRdb with MiXCR from the multiplex PCR reads. The sample has approximately 230,000 distinct CDR3 sequences; around 19% are singletons. Time point noted: newly diagnosed GD, antithyroid drugs for less than 3 months. TCR sequences were obtained from RNA taken from PBMCs. Peripheral blood, about 9 milliliters per patient, was collected in EDTA tubes. The CDR3 loop spans 12 amino acids. V was clipped by 0 bases and J by 4 bases, with 4 bases between them. Germline V gives CDR1 SGHNT, CDR2 YYREEE (reference sequence).

The V gene is TRBV5-4, the J gene TRBJ1-1; D is ambiguous. The receptor was derived from a female donor with Graves disease. This specimen consisted of peripheral blood mononuclear cells (PBMCs), obtained at new diagnosis, from a patient treated with antithyroid drugs. The CDR3 DNA sequence: TGTGCCAGCAGCTTGGGGAGCACTGAAGCTTTCTTT. It yields the protein CASSLGSTEAFF.